These T cell receptor beta chains were read from a single sample in a study of blood T cells in healthy people across ages. TCRdb passed the 5' RACE reads through MiXCR, listing each CDR3 protein once. The table records about a million distinct CDR3 sequences, approximately 50% of them present only once. The sequencing sample was made of blood. All receptors derive from a woman aged 55-70 years in good health. CDR3s include the opening cysteine and the closing phenylalanine or tryptophan. The D gene is left open where the match is weak. The size of a clone is reported for some rows only, either as once, few or many, or as a class for expanded clones.

TRBJ1-2 . . 14 TRBV30 TGTGCCTGGACTTCCCGGTGGAGGGTTTATGGCTACACCTTC CAWTSRWRVYGYTF
TRBJ2-5 few . 14 TRBV7-2 TGTGCCAGCAGCTATGGGGGCGCAGGGGAGACCCAGTACTTC CASSYGGAGETQYF
TRBJ2-7 many TRBD2 14 TRBV20-1 TGCAGTGCTAGGGCTGGCGGGGGTCCCTACGAGCAGTACTTC CSARAGGGPYEQYF
TRBJ1-1 . . 14 TRBV6-5 TGTGCCAGCAGTGACACCAGCGGGAACACTGAAGCTTTCTTT CASSDTSGNTEAFF
TRBJ2-1 . TRBD2 16 TRBV19 TGTGCCAGTAGTCCGTCTAGCGGAAACCTGCTCCATGAGCAGTTCTTC CASSPSSGNLLHEQFF
TRBJ2-7 . . 15 TRBV27 TGTGCCAGCAGTCTCCCCCGGGACGGACGCCGAGAGCAGTACTTC CASSLPRDGRREQYF
TRBJ1-2 . . 16 TRBV15 TGTGCCACCAGCAGAGATTTAGACAGGCCCCGGAGTGGCTACACCTTC CATSRDLDRPRSGYTF
TRBJ2-3 . . 15 TRBV12-3/TRBV12-4 TGTGCCAGCAGTCCTACAGGGATCACCACAGATACGCAGTATTTT CASSPTGITTDTQYF
TRBJ2-7 once . 18 TRBV21-1 TGTGCCAGCAGCAAAGTAAATAGGAAGAACTGGAGCTCCTACGAGCAGTACTTC CASSKVNRKNWSSYEQYF
TRBJ2-1 . . 14 TRBV5-1 TGCGCCAGCAGCTTGAAGGGCCTCTGGGGTGAGCAGTTCTTC CASSLKGLWGEQFF
TRBJ2-2 . . 15 TRBV12-3/TRBV12-4 TGTGCCAGCAGTTACCTACTGGCAGGGAGCGGGGAGCTGTTTTTT CASSYLLAGSGELFF